This record concerns one T cell receptor beta chain sequence. The sample comes from a study of blood T cell repertoires in COVID-19. The overall study: The analysed material was cDNA or gDNA that came from T cells, B-cell-depleted T cells, or PBMCs.

V was cut by 4 bases and J by 3 bases, with 15 bases left in between. This CDR3 region has 15 residues. Germline loops: CDR1 SGHRS, CDR2 YFSETQ. Clones were read by immunoSEQ multiplex PCR, and TCRdb kept only the in-frame ones, dropping some. The data contain about 200,000 clones, 75% to 95% of them singletons. The sample consisted of peripheral blood. The receptor was derived from a man aged 45 to 65 with acute or convalescent COVID-19. The chain links TRBV5-1 to TRBJ2-3; the D gene is possibly TRBD2 (5 bases). The chain's CDR3 is CASSPRALWTDTQYF. CDR3 nucleotide sequence: TGCGCCAGCAGCCCGAGGGCCTTATGGACAGATACGCAGTATTTT.